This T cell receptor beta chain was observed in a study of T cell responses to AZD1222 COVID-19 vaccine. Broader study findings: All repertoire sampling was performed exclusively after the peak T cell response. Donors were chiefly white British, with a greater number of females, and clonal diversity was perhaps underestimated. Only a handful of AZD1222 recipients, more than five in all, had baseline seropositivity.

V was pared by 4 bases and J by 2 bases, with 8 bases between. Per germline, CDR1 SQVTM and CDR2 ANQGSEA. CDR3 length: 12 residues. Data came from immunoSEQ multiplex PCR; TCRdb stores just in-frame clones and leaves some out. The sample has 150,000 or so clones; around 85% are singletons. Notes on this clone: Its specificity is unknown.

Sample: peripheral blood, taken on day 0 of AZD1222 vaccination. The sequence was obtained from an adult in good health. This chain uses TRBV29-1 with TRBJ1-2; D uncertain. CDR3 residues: CSVAPGNYGYTF. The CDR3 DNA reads TGCAGCGTTGCTCCGGGGAACTATGGCTACACCTTC.